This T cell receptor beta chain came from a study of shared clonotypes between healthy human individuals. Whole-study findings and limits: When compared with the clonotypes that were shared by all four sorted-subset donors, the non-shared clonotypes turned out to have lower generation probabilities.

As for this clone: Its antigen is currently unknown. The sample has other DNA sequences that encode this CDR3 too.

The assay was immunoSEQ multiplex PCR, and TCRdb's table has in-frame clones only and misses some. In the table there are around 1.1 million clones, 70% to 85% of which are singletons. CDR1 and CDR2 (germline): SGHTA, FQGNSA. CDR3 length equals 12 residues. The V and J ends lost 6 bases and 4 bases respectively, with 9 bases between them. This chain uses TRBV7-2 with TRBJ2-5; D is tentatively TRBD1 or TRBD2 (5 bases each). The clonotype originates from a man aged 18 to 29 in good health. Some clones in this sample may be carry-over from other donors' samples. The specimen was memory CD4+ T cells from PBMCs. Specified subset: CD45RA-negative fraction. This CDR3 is CASSRGAETQYF. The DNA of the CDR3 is TGTGCCAGCAGTCGAGGGGCAGAGACCCAGTACTTC.